The 26 T cell receptor beta chains below all came from one sample that was sequenced in a study of T cell responses to AZD1222 COVID-19 vaccine. The protocol was immunoSEQ multiplex PCR, while the TCRdb copy is restricted to in-frame clones and leaves out a portion. The data show about 88,000 clones, around nine tenths seen once. Material: peripheral blood, obtained on day 0 of MenACWY control vaccination. The receptors here all came from an adult in good health.

CDR3 residues: CASSSDSYGYTF. CDR3 coding DNA: TGTGCCAGCAGCTCGGACAGCTATGGCTACACCTTC. This chain links TRBV5-4 with TRBJ1-2; TRBD1 is a possible D gene (6 bases). Trimming shortened V by 3 bases and J by 4 bases, and 7 bases separated the two germline ends. CDR1 and CDR2 from the germline V gene are SGHNT and YYREEE (reference sequence). CDR3 length: 12 residues. The whole variable domain, remainder taken from reference TRBV5-4 and TRBJ1-2, is ETGVTQSPTHLIKTRGQQVTLRCSSQSGHNTVSWYQQALGQGPQFIFQYYREEENGRGNFPPRFSGLQFPNYSSELNVNALELDDSALYLCASSSDSYGYTFGSGTRLTVV.

The rearrangement links TRBV11-3 to TRBJ2-7; D uncertain. Trimming cost V 5 bases and J 0 bases, with 11 bases left between them. CDR1 is SGHNT and CDR2 is YENEEA in the germline V gene. The CDR3 length is 14 residues. CDR3 DNA: TGTGCCAGCAGCCCAGGCACACACTCCTACGAGCAGTACTTC. Its translation is CASSPGTHSYEQYF.

This rearrangement joins TRBV2 to TRBJ1-3; TRBD1 might be the D (5 bases). Germline lookup yields CDR1 SNHLY and CDR2 FYNNEI. The length of the CDR3 is 15 residues. Deletions cut 1 base from V and 5 bases from J, with 12 bases between. The DNA of the CDR3 is TGTGCCAGCAGTGAAGGAGGGGCCCGCAGAAACACCATATATTTT. Encoded protein: CASSEGGARRNTIYF.

The chain carries TRBV5-1 and TRBJ2-1, with unresolved D. CDR1 and CDR2 from the germline V gene are SGHRS and YFSETQ. The CDR3 runs 15 residues. The V gene lost 1 base and the J gene lost 2 bases, with 10 bases spanning the gap. The CDR3 DNA is TGCGCCAGCAGCTTGAATACAGAGACCTACAATGAGCAGTTCTTC. Translated: CASSLNTETYNEQFF. The full variable domain, in which reference TRBV5-1 and TRBJ2-1 provide the parts outside the CDR3, is KAGVTQTPRYLIKTRGQQVTLSCSPISGHRSVSWYQQTPGQGLQFLFEYFSETQRNKGNFPGRFSGRQFSNSRSEMNVSTLELGDSALYLCASSLNTETYNEQFFGPGTRLTVL.

V is TRBV10-3 and J is TRBJ1-2; tentatively, D is TRBD1 (6 bases). Deletions cut 6 bases from V and 5 bases from J, with 13 bases between. This CDR3 is built from 13 residues. Germline-derived CDR1 and CDR2 are ENHRY and SYGVKD. In nucleotides, the CDR3 is TGTGCCATCAGCTCGGGGGGCGCGTATGGCTACACCTTC. This sequence encodes CAISSGGAYGYTF.

The chain uses TRBV19 and TRBJ1-6, with D possibly matching TRBD1 (6 bases). Germline values: CDR1 LNHDA, CDR2 SQIVND (reference sequence). This CDR3 is 14 amino acids long. Trimming stripped 7 bases from V and 10 bases from J, with 17 bases between. This chain's CDR3 is CASKFRAGDSPLHF. In DNA form, the CDR3 reads TGTGCCAGTAAATTCAGGGCAGGGGACTCACCCCTCCACTTT. The full variable domain, its missing parts supplied by reference TRBV19 and TRBJ1-6, is DGGITQSPKYLFRKEGQNVTLSCEQNLNHDAMYWYRQDPGQGLRLIYYSQIVNDFQKGDIAEGYSVSREKKESFPLTVTSAQKNPTAFYLCASKFRAGDSPLHFGNGTRLTVT.

V gene TRBV29-1 combines with J gene TRBJ2-4; TRBD2 matches at 10 bases. The CDR3 is 15 residues long. The trim removed 4 bases at V and 2 bases at J, leaving 5 bases unmatched. CDR1 and CDR2 (germline): SQVTM, ANQGSEA. The CDR3 bases are TGCAGCGTTGGCCTAGCGGGAGTCACCAAAAACATTCAGTACTTC. This sequence encodes CSVGLAGVTKNIQYF.

The V and J genes are TRBV7-2 and TRBJ1-2; 7 nucleotides agree with TRBD1. V lost 4 bases and J lost 4; bases outside the gene matches: 12. This CDR3 spans 16 amino acids. CDR1 and CDR2 (germline): SGHTA, FQGNSA. Here the CDR3 DNA reads TGTGCCAGCAGCTGGACACGGGCCCCAGGGGGCTATGGCTACACCTTC. Protein sequence: CASSWTRAPGGYGYTF. Full variable domain (remainder filled in from reference TRBV7-2 and TRBJ1-2): GAGVSQSPSNKVTEKGKDVELRCDPISGHTALYWYRQSLGQGLEFLIYFQGNSAPDKSGLPSDRFSAERTGGSVSTLTIQRTQQEDSAVYLCASSWTRAPGGYGYTFGSGTRLTVV.

The chain employs TRBV20-1 and TRBJ2-1; D not resolved. Germline lookup yields CDR1 DFQATT and CDR2 SNEGSKA (reference sequence). CDR3 size: 14 residues. Trimming shortened V by 3 bases and J by 10 bases, and 19 bases separated the two germline ends. In nucleotides, the CDR3 is TGCAGTGCTAGTGATCCGGTTGGGTCCCGGGAGCAGTTCTTC. Translating it yields CSASDPVGSREQFF.

This sequence joins TRBV5-1 and TRBJ2-5, with D perhaps TRBD1 or TRBD2 (6 bases each). This CDR3 has 18 amino acids. With 4 bases removed from V and 4 bases from J, the gap between germline ends came to 26 bases. Germline CDR1 SGHRS, CDR2 YFSETQ. The DNA for the CDR3 is TGCGCCAGCAGCCCAAGGACAGTCCAAGACGGGAGAGTAGAGACCCAGTACTTC. Translated, it gives CASSPRTVQDGRVETQYF. The full variable domain, in which reference TRBV5-1 and TRBJ2-5 provide the parts outside the CDR3, is KAGVTQTPRYLIKTRGQQVTLSCSPISGHRSVSWYQQTPGQGLQFLFEYFSETQRNKGNFPGRFSGRQFSNSRSEMNVSTLELGDSALYLCASSPRTVQDGRVETQYFGPGTRLLVL.

The chain couples TRBV28 to TRBJ2-5; TRBD1 matches 7 bases. J lost 1 base, V lost 5 bases, and 7 bases had no gene match. CDR1 MDHEN and CDR2 SYDVKM come from the germline V gene. The length of the CDR3 is 15 residues. CDR3 nucleotide sequence: TGTGCCAGCAGTATGGTGACAGGGCTCCAAGAGACCCAGTACTTC. Residues: CASSMVTGLQETQYF.

The CDR3 loop reads CASSFSTYEQYF. CDR3 coding DNA: TGTGCCAGCAGCTTCTCAACTTACGAGCAGTACTTC. The V call is TRBV7-9, the J call TRBJ2-7; D uncertain. The CDR3 covers 12 residues. Trimming shortened V by 3 bases and J by 4 bases, and 7 bases separated the two germline ends. The germline gives CDR1 SEHNR, CDR2 FQNEAQ (reference sequence).

J is TRBJ1-5 and V is TRBV19; no clear D gene. V lost 2 bases, J lost 1 base, and 12 bases lay in between. The CDR3 sequence is 16 residues long. Per the germline V gene, CDR1 is LNHDA and CDR2 is SQIVND (reference sequence). This chain's CDR3 is CASSIRAELSNQPQHF. The CDR3 coding sequence is TGTGCCAGTAGTATAAGGGCGGAGTTAAGCAATCAGCCCCAGCATTTT.

The chain employs TRBV5-6 and TRBJ2-1, with D possibly TRBD2 on 5 matching bases. Trimming shortened V by 2 bases and J by 8 bases, and 20 bases separated the two germline ends. Germline CDR1 SGHDT, CDR2 YYEEEE. The CDR3 runs 16 residues. CDR3 DNA sequence: TGTGCCAGCAGCTTAACACAACGGACTGGATTGGATGAGCAGTTCTTC. It codes for CASSLTQRTGLDEQFF.

The rearrangement links TRBV2 to TRBJ2-2; unclear D gene. V was pared by 7 bases and J by 2 bases, with 8 bases between. CDR1 is SNHLY, CDR2 FYNNEI, per germline. The CDR3 runs 13 residues. CDR3 nucleotides: TGTGCCAGCATTTACAAAAACACCGGGGAGCTGTTTTTT. This translates into CASIYKNTGELFF.

As DNA, the CDR3 is TGCGCCAGCAGCTTTGGGCCGGGGGGAACGAGGGATACGCAGTATTTT. Protein sequence: CASSFGPGGTRDTQYF. The chain couples TRBV5-1 to TRBJ2-3; TRBD2 matches at 7 bases. V was pared by 2 bases and J by 6 bases, with 12 bases of the junction left unmatched. The germline V gene encodes CDR1 SGHRS and CDR2 YFSETQ. The CDR3 loop spans 16 amino acids.

This chain links TRBV7-2 with TRBJ1-3, with D hard to call. Germline CDR1 reads SGHTA; CDR2 reads FQGNSA. V gave up 1 base and J gave up 0 bases, with 7 bases separating them. This CDR3 has 15 residues. CDR3 coding DNA: TGTGCCAGCAGCTTAGGGGATTTCTCTGGAAACACCATATATTTT. Protein: CASSLGDFSGNTIYF.

This rearrangement joins TRBV11-2 to TRBJ2-7, with unresolved D. Per the germline V gene, CDR1 is SGHAT and CDR2 is FQNNGV. V was shortened by 1 base and J by 6 bases, with 10 bases between the two germline ends. This CDR3 has 13 residues. The CDR3 loop reads CASSLVQLGEQYF. The DNA of the CDR3 is TGTGCCAGCAGCTTAGTTCAGCTGGGCGAGCAGTACTTC.

The chain couples TRBV5-6 to TRBJ2-7, with TRBD1 matching 10 bases. V trimming: 0 bases; J trimming: 4 bases; junction bases outside the gene matches: 1. Looked up from germline, CDR1 is SGHDT and CDR2 is YYEEEE. CDR3 length: 14 amino acids. This chain's CDR3 is CASSLGQGAYEQYF. DNA of the CDR3: TGTGCCAGCAGCTTGGGACAGGGGGCATACGAGCAGTACTTC.

The chain joins TRBV28 to TRBJ2-5; 8 bases are shared with TRBD1. Germline V lookup: CDR1 MDHEN, CDR2 SYDVKM. The CDR3 runs 15 residues. After removal of 6 bases from V and 2 bases from J, the junction contained 8 bases not matched to a gene. CDR3 bases: TGTGCCAGCAGATCCGGACAGGGAGTACAAGAGACCCAGTACTTC. Its translation is CASRSGQGVQETQYF.

A few counts support this clone. The rearrangement uses TRBV6-2 or TRBV6-3 and TRBJ1-5; TRBD1 matches 7 bases. The germline V gene has CDR1 MNHEY and CDR2 SVGEGT. The V segment lost 0 bases and the J segment 7 bases; nucleotides outside the gene matches: 15. The CDR3 covers 18 residues. CDR3 amino acids: CASSYSIGRKGGEQPQHF. The CDR3 nucleotides are TGTGCCAGCAGTTACTCGATAGGCCGTAAAGGGGGCGAGCAGCCCCAGCATTTT.

This chain connects TRBV6-5 to TRBJ1-1; 7 bases fit TRBD1. V shed 5 bases and J 3 bases; nucleotides not matched to a gene: 6. The germline gives CDR1 MNHEY, CDR2 SVGAGI. The length of the CDR3 is 14 residues. The CDR3 DNA is TGTGCCAGCAGTCAGACAGGGAAGGACACTGAAGCTTTCTTT. Protein product: CASSQTGKDTEAFF.

The chain employs TRBV5-4 and TRBJ2-7; 14 bases match TRBD2. The germline V gene encodes CDR1 SGHNT and CDR2 YYREEE (reference sequence). Trimming took 4 bases from V and 6 from J; bases not matched to a gene: 18. This CDR3 contains 19 residues. CDR3 DNA: TGTGCCAGCAGCCCCGGGACTAGCGGGAGTTTGTTACCTACGGGCGAGCAGTACTTC. It is translated as CASSPGTSGSLLPTGEQYF.

CDR3 in amino acids: CASSIVRSLGNTIYF. CDR3 bases: TGTGCCAGTAGTATCGTCAGGTCCCTTGGAAACACCATATATTTT. The chain employs TRBV19 and TRBJ1-3; D gene unclear. The CDR3 is made up of 15 amino acids. Germline V CDR1 and CDR2: LNHDA, SQIVND (reference sequence). Trimming removed 3 bases from V and 3 bases from J, with 12 bases in between.

The chain carries TRBV2 and TRBJ2-1; 7 bases are a match to TRBD1. Germline V lookup: CDR1 SNHLY, CDR2 FYNNEI. CDR3 size: 14 residues. Trimming took 7 bases from V and 3 from J; bases not matched to a gene: 6. The CDR3 region has the DNA TGTGCCAGCAAGGGGACAGTTAACTACAATGAGCAGTTCTTC. This encodes CASKGTVNYNEQFF.

The chain recombines TRBV28 with TRBJ2-7, with 7 bases matching TRBD1. The CDR3 runs to 17 residues. The germline V gene has CDR1 MDHEN and CDR2 SYDVKM. The J segment lost 0 bases and the V segment lost 1 base, leaving 9 bases of the junction unmatched. The CDR3 DNA follows: TGTGCCAGCAGTTTATACCCCGCAGGGGGTATCTCCTACGAGCAGTACTTC. Residues: CASSLYPAGGISYEQYF.